Below are 26 T cell receptor beta chains sequenced from a single sample in a study of shared clonotypes between healthy human individuals. Libraries were prepared by immunoSEQ multiplex PCR; TCRdb keeps only in-frame clonotypes and omits some of them. The table includes hundreds of thousands of clones, roughly 97% detected once. Specimen: naive CD4+ T cells sorted from blood. Subset reported: CD45RA+ positively selected. The receptors were sampled from a woman aged 30 to 39 in good health.

The V and J genes are TRBV5-1 and TRBJ1-4, with unresolved D. Germline CDR1 and CDR2: SGHRS and YFSETQ. The CDR3 extends over 14 amino acids. Trimming cost V 3 bases and J 8 bases, with 14 bases left between them. CDR3 protein: CASSYGRATEKLFF. The CDR3 DNA is TGCGCCAGCAGCTATGGCCGGGCCACGGAAAAACTGTTTTTT.

V gene TRBV28 combines with J gene TRBJ1-1; 12 positions agree with TRBD1. This CDR3 contains 16 residues. The germline V gene encodes CDR1 MDHEN and CDR2 SYDVKM. The V segment lost 6 bases and the J segment 2 bases; nucleotides outside the gene matches: 7. CDR3 bases: TGTGCCAGCAGCGGGACAGGGGGCTGGGGAAACACTGAAGCTTTCTTT. It encodes CASSGTGGWGNTEAFF.

This clone appeared once. The chain has TRBV27 and TRBJ2-7; the match to TRBD2 covers 7 bases. The V segment lost 0 bases and the J segment 6 bases; nucleotides outside the gene matches: 8. Looked up from germline, CDR1 is MNHEY and CDR2 is SMNVEV (reference sequence). The CDR3 totals 15 residues. The CDR3 loop is CASSLSSGMGFEQYF. CDR3 in DNA: TGTGCCAGCAGTTTATCCAGCGGGATGGGATTCGAGCAGTACTTC.

The chain links TRBV28 to TRBJ1-2, with no clear D. CDR1 is MDHEN, CDR2 SYDVKM, per germline. CDR3 size: 12 residues. The germline V and J ends were trimmed by 5 bases and 4 bases, with 8 bases remaining between them. As DNA, the CDR3 is TGTGCCAGCAGTGGAGGGTCCTATGGCTACACCTTC. It codes for CASSGGSYGYTF.

The chain joins TRBV6-5 to TRBJ2-2, with D possibly TRBD1 on 5 matching bases. Trimming pared 0 bases from V and 6 bases from J, leaving 14 bases between. The CDR3 is made up of 16 amino acids. CDR1 and CDR2 from the germline V gene are MNHEY and SVGAGI. The CDR3 is CASSYSGQGLAGELFF. CDR3 nucleotide sequence: TGTGCCAGCAGTTACTCTGGGCAGGGTCTGGCCGGGGAGCTGTTTTTT.

V and J are TRBV28 and TRBJ2-1, with D maybe TRBD1 (7 bases). The CDR3 is made up of 16 amino acids. CDR1 is MDHEN and CDR2 is SYDVKM in the germline V gene. Trimming pared 6 bases from V and 2 bases from J, leaving 17 bases between. Here the CDR3 DNA reads TGTGCCAGCAGAGGGGGGACAGTTTCCCCCTACAATGAGCAGTTCTTC. This sequence encodes CASRGGTVSPYNEQFF. The whole variable domain, filled in from reference TRBV28 and TRBJ2-1, reads DVKVTQSSRYLVKRTGEKVFLECVQDMDHENMFWYRQDPGLGLRLIYFSYDVKMKEKGDIPEGYSVSREKKERFSLILESASTNQTSMYLCASRGGTVSPYNEQFFGPGTRLTVL.

This chain connects TRBV5-1 to TRBJ2-7; 9 bases align to TRBD2. Per the germline V gene, CDR1 is SGHRS and CDR2 is YFSETQ. Trimming took 3 bases from V and 3 from J; bases not matched to a gene: 7. The CDR3 length is 15 residues. The CDR3 DNA reads as TGCGCCAGCAGCTCGCTAGCGGGAATGGGCTACGAGCAGTACTTC. Its protein is CASSSLAGMGYEQYF.

The V call is TRBV10-3, the J call TRBJ2-3, with 15 bases fitting TRBD2. Germline CDR1 and CDR2: ENHRY and SYGVKD. Unmatched junction bases numbered 4, after V lost 7 bases and J lost 8 bases. The CDR3 length is 14 residues. The CDR3 loop reads CAIMSGLAGGTQYF. For the CDR3, the DNA is TGTGCCATCATGTCGGGACTAGCGGGAGGTACGCAGTATTTT.

The chain joins TRBV5-3 to TRBJ1-1, with 8 nucleotides matching TRBD1. TRBV5-3 is an ORF for which the function is uncertain. The CDR3 covers 15 residues. The V gene end was trimmed by 8 bases and the J gene end by 1 base; junction bases not matched to a gene: 10. The CDR3, as DNA: TGTGCCAGGGAGGGGGACAGGCCCTCGAACACTGAAGCTTTCTTT. Protein product: CAREGDRPSNTEAFF.

The chain uses TRBV29-1 and TRBJ1-1; a weak D match, TRBD1 (5 bases). CDR3 length: 11 residues. Germline V CDR1 and CDR2: SQVTM, ANQGSEA. Trimming took 0 bases from V and 10 from J, leaving 9 bases between them. Here the CDR3 reads CSVEDRVGAFF. In DNA form, the CDR3 reads TGCAGCGTTGAAGACAGGGTCGGAGCTTTCTTT.

The chain carries TRBV6-5 and TRBJ2-2; D not resolved. This CDR3 is built from 16 residues. Trimming removed 2 bases at V and 4 bases at J, with 14 bases between. The germline V gene encodes CDR1 MNHEY and CDR2 SVGAGI. The CDR3 here is CASSYGIGPSTGELFF. In DNA form, the CDR3 reads TGTGCCAGCAGTTACGGTATAGGTCCATCCACCGGGGAGCTGTTTTTT.

This chain connects TRBV6-4 to TRBJ1-3; perhaps TRBD1 as D (5 bases). This CDR3 is 19 amino acids long. Trimming removed 1 base from V and 0 bases from J, with 19 bases in between. CDR1 is MRHNA and CDR2 is SNTAGT in the germline V gene. This chain's CDR3 is CASSDFSMGTPSSGNTIYF. The DNA for the CDR3 is TGTGCCAGCAGTGACTTTAGTATGGGGACTCCGAGCTCTGGAAACACCATATATTTT.

The chain has TRBV14 and TRBJ1-1; D not certain. V lost 4 bases to trimming and J lost 2 bases, with 8 bases between them. CDR1 is SGHDN, CDR2 FVKESK, per germline. The CDR3 runs to 13 residues. The CDR3 spells CASSLRGNTEAFF. The CDR3 coding sequence is TGTGCCAGCAGCCTCCGGGGAAACACTGAAGCTTTCTTT.

This chain connects TRBV28 to TRBJ2-7; TRBD2 aligns across 7 bases. The CDR3 extends over 14 amino acids. Germline trimming cut 6 bases from V and 2 bases from J; bases unmatched to any gene: 7. Germline CDR1 MDHEN, CDR2 SYDVKM. DNA of the CDR3: TGTGCCAGCAGCCTTAGCGGGCAAGCCTACGAGCAGTACTTC. It encodes CASSLSGQAYEQYF. The whole variable domain, remainder taken from reference TRBV28 and TRBJ2-7, is DVKVTQSSRYLVKRTGEKVFLECVQDMDHENMFWYRQDPGLGLRLIYFSYDVKMKEKGDIPEGYSVSREKKERFSLILESASTNQTSMYLCASSLSGQAYEQYFGPGTRLTVT.

The genes are TRBV28 and TRBJ1-2; D is perhaps TRBD1 (6 bases). There are 12 residues in the CDR3. Germline values: CDR1 MDHEN, CDR2 SYDVKM. The V end was cut by 5 bases, the J end by 9 bases, with 13 bases between. CDR3 sequence reads: CASSQQGFRYTF. The CDR3 bases are TGTGCCAGCAGTCAACAGGGTTTTCGCTACACCTTC.

V and J are TRBV27 and TRBJ2-1; no firm D call. Germline V lookup: CDR1 MNHEY, CDR2 SMNVEV (reference sequence). CDR3 length: 15 amino acids. V was clipped by 4 bases and J by 3 bases, with 13 bases between them. DNA of the CDR3: TGTGCCAGCAGTTCGGCGGAGTGGGGCTACAATGAGCAGTTCTTC. Translating it yields CASSSAEWGYNEQFF.

In its sample, this clone was seen once. This chain links TRBV1 with TRBJ2-2; the DNA was not compared with TRBD2, the D call given in the table. TRBV1 is recorded as a pseudogene. CDR3 length: 17 amino acids. CDR3 nucleotide sequence: TGCACCAGCAGCCCGGCTAGCGGGAGGGGATACACCGGGGAGCTGTTTTTT. This encodes CTSSPASGRGYTGELFF.

This chain uses TRBV10-3 with TRBJ2-5, with D unresolved. The germline V and J ends were trimmed by 6 bases and 3 bases, with 11 bases remaining between them. Germline CDR1 ENHRY, CDR2 SYGVKD. CDR3 length: 13 residues. The CDR3 is CAISATREETQYF. CDR3 in DNA: TGTGCCATCAGCGCGACCAGAGAAGAGACCCAGTACTTC.

This chain connects TRBV28 to TRBJ2-4; 13 bases align to TRBD2. CDR3 length: 18 residues. Trimming took 5 bases from V and 0 from J; bases not matched to a gene: 7. Per the germline V gene, CDR1 is MDHEN and CDR2 is SYDVKM. The CDR3 sequence is CASSIGTSGKLAKNIQYF. The CDR3 DNA reads as TGTGCCAGCAGTATCGGGACTAGCGGGAAGCTAGCCAAAAACATTCAGTACTTC.

The chain joins TRBV28 to TRBJ2-7; 10 bases match TRBD2. This CDR3 comprises 16 residues. V dropped 3 bases and J dropped 4; count of bases not matched to a gene: 9. Germline V gene data show CDR1 as MDHEN and CDR2 as SYDVKM. CDR3 in amino acids: CASSLGSASGSYEQYF. Here the CDR3 DNA reads TGTGCCAGCAGTTTGGGCTCGGCTAGCGGGAGTTACGAGCAGTACTTC. Complete variable domain (other parts from reference TRBV28 and TRBJ2-7): DVKVTQSSRYLVKRTGEKVFLECVQDMDHENMFWYRQDPGLGLRLIYFSYDVKMKEKGDIPEGYSVSREKKERFSLILESASTNQTSMYLCASSLGSASGSYEQYFGPGTRLTVT.

V is TRBV6-1 and J is TRBJ1-3; D might be TRBD1 (6 bases). The CDR3 is 14 amino acids. In germline, CDR1 is MNHNS, CDR2 SASEGT. V shed 8 bases and J shed 2 bases, with 13 bases lying between them. DNA for the CDR3: TGTGCCAGCCCGAGGGGGGGTCCTGGAAACACCATATATTTT. This encodes CASPRGGPGNTIYF.

J is TRBJ1-5 and V is TRBV2; 10 bases agree with TRBD1. J was trimmed by 7 bases and V by 6 bases; bases with no gene match: 9. CDR1 and CDR2 from the germline V gene are SNHLY and FYNNEI. The CDR3 contains 15 residues. The CDR3 region is CASSPSRQGAQPQHF. The CDR3 nucleotides read TGTGCCAGCAGCCCTTCTCGACAGGGGGCCCAGCCCCAGCATTTT.

The CDR3 reads CATHSGSSYNEQFF. Here the CDR3 DNA reads TGTGCCACACATAGCGGAAGCTCCTACAATGAGCAGTTCTTC. The V gene is TRBV19, the J gene TRBJ2-1; tentatively, D is TRBD2 (6 bases). Between the trimmed V and J ends, which lost 10 bases and 0 bases, there was a span of 13 bases. CDR3 length: 14 residues. CDR1 LNHDA and CDR2 SQIVND come from the germline V gene (reference sequence). The variable domain in full, with the rest retrieved from reference TRBV19 and TRBJ2-1, is DGGITQSPKYLFRKEGQNVTLSCEQNLNHDAMYWYRQDPGQGLRLIYYSQIVNDFQKGDIAEGYSVSREKKESFPLTVTSAQKNPTAFYLCATHSGSSYNEQFFGPGTRLTVL.

The V gene is TRBV7-9, the J gene TRBJ2-7, with 7 nucleotides matching TRBD1. The CDR3 is made up of 16 amino acids. CDR1 is SEHNR and CDR2 is FQNEAQ in the germline V gene (reference sequence). Trimming cost V 6 bases and J 7 bases; bases outside gene matches: 18. The CDR3 is CASSHPVGTAAREQYF. CDR3 DNA: TGTGCCAGCAGTCATCCCGTTGGGACAGCGGCTCGGGAGCAGTACTTC.

The chain couples TRBV5-1 to TRBJ2-3, with TRBD2 as a possible D gene (6 bases). The CDR3 covers 14 residues. The V and J ends lost 2 bases and 4 bases respectively, with 11 bases between them. Germline V gene sequence: CDR1 SGHRS, CDR2 YFSETQ. The CDR3, as DNA: TGCGCCAGCAGCTTTGTGGGGGAGGCAGATACGCAGTATTTT. It is translated as CASSFVGEADTQYF.

V usage is TRBV5-1 and J usage is TRBJ2-6; TRBD1 is a possible D gene (6 bases). The CDR3 consists of 16 residues. V lost 2 bases to trimming and J lost 0 bases, with 9 bases between them. Germline lookup yields CDR1 SGHRS and CDR2 YFSETQ. The CDR3 DNA follows: TGCGCCAGCAGCTTTAGGACAGCCTCTGGGGCCAACGTCCTGACTTTC. Protein: CASSFRTASGANVLTF. Full variable domain (missing parts from reference TRBV5-1 and TRBJ2-6): KAGVTQTPRYLIKTRGQQVTLSCSPISGHRSVSWYQQTPGQGLQFLFEYFSETQRNKGNFPGRFSGRQFSNSRSEMNVSTLELGDSALYLCASSFRTASGANVLTFGAGSRLTVL.